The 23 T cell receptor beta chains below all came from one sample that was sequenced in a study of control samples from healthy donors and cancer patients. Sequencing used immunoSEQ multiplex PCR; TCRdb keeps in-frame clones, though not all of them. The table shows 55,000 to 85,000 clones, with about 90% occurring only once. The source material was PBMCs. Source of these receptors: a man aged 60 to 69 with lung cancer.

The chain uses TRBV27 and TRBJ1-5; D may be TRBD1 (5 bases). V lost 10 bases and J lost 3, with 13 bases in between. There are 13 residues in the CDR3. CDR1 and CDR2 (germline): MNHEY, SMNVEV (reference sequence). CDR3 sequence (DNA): TGTGCCACCGGGGGGTCTCCCAATCAGCCCCAGCATTTT. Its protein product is CATGGSPNQPQHF.

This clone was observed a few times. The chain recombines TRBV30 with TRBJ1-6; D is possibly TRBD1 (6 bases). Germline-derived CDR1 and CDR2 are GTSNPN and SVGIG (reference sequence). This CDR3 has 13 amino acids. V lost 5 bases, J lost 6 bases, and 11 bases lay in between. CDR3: CAWGGQPNSPLHF. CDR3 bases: TGTGCCTGGGGAGGACAGCCTAATTCACCCCTCCACTTT.

CDR3 sequence (DNA): TGTGCCTGGAGTGTCCTAGCTTACGCGAACACCGGGGAGCTGTTTTTT. It yields the protein CAWSVLAYANTGELFF. The J gene is TRBJ2-2, the V gene TRBV30; the D gene is possibly TRBD2 (5 bases). Germline lookup yields CDR1 GTSNPN and CDR2 SVGIG (reference sequence). The V end was cut by 0 bases, the J end by 0 bases, with 11 bases between. The CDR3 sequence is 16 residues long.

The CDR3 here is CASSVTLAGAVYNEQFF. The CDR3 DNA is TGTGCCAGCAGCGTAACTCTAGCGGGGGCCGTCTACAATGAGCAGTTCTTC. The rearrangement uses TRBV9 and TRBJ2-1, with 10 bases that match TRBD2. Germline CDR1 SGDLS, CDR2 YYNGEE. V lost 1 base, J lost 3 bases, and 7 bases stayed unmatched. CDR3 length equals 17 residues.

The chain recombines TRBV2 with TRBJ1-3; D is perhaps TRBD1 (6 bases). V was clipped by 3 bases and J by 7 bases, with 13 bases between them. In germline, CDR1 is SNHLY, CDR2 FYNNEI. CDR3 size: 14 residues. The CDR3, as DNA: TGTGCCAGCAGTGATGAGGGGGTAGCGAACACCATATATTTT. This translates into CASSDEGVANTIYF.

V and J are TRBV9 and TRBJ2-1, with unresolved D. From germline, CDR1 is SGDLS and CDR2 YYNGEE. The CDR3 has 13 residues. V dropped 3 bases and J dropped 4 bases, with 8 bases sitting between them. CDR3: CASSGTIYNEQFF. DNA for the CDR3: TGTGCCAGCAGCGGAACTATATACAATGAGCAGTTCTTC.

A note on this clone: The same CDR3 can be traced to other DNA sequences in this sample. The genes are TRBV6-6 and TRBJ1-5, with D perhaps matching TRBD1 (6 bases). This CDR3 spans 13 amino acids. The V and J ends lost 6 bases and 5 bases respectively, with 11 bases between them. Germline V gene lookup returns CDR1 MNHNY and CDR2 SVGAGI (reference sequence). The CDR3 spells CASSRGLDQPQHF. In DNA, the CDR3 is TGTGCCAGCAGCAGGGGTCTTGATCAGCCCCAGCATTTT.

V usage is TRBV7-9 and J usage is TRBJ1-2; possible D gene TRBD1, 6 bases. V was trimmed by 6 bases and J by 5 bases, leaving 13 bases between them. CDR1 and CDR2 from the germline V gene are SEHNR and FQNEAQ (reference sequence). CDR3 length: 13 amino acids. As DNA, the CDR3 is TGTGCCAGCAGGGAAAGACAGGAGTATGGCTACACCTTC. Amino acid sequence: CASRERQEYGYTF.

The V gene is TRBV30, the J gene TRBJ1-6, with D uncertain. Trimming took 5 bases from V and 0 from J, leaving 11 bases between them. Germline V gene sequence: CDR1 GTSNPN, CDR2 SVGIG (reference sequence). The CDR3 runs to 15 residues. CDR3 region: CAWSDGSSYNSPLHF. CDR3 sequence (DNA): TGTGCCTGGTCCGACGGTAGCTCCTATAATTCACCCCTCCACTTT. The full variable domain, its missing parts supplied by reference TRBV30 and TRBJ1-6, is SQTIHQWPATLVQPVGSPLSLECTVEGTSNPNLYWYRQAAGRGLQLLFYSVGIGQISSEVPQNLSASRPQDRQFILSSKKLLLSDSGFYLCAWSDGSSYNSPLHFGNGTRLTVT.

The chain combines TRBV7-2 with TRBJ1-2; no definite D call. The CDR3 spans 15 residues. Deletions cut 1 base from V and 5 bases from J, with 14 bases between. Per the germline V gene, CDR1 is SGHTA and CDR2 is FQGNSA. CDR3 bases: TGTGCCAGCAGCTTAGTGGCCCCCGGACTGTATGGCTACACCTTC. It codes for CASSLVAPGLYGYTF.

CDR3 nucleotide sequence: TGTGCCAGCTCACCCGCTACAATCTCCGAGCAGTACGTC. It is translated as CASSPATISEQYV. V gene TRBV18 combines with J gene TRBJ2-7; D gene unclear. Germline CDR1 KGHSH, CDR2 LQKENI. Trimming removed 3 bases from V and 6 bases from J, with 12 bases in between. This CDR3 contains 13 residues.

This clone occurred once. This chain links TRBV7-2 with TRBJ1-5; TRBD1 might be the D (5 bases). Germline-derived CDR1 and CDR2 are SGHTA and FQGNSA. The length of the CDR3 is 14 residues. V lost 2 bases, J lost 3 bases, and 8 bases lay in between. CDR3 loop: CASSLKGNNQPQHF. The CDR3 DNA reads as TGTGCCAGCAGCTTAAAGGGGAACAATCAGCCCCAGCATTTT. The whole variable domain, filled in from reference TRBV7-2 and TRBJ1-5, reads GAGVSQSPSNKVTEKGKDVELRCDPISGHTALYWYRQSLGQGLEFLIYFQGNSAPDKSGLPSDRFSAERTGGSVSTLTIQRTQQEDSAVYLCASSLKGNNQPQHFGDGTRLSIL.

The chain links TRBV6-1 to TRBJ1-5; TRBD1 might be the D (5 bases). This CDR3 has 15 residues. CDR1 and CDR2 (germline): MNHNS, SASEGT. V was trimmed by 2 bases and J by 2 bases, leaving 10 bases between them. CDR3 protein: CASSESGIGNQPQHF. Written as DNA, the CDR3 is TGTGCCAGCAGTGAATCAGGGATCGGCAATCAGCCCCAGCATTTT.

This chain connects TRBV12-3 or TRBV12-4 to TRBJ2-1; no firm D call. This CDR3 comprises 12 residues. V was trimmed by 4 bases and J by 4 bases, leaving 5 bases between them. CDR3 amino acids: CASSSFYNEQFF. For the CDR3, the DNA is TGTGCCAGCAGTTCCTTTTACAATGAGCAGTTCTTC.

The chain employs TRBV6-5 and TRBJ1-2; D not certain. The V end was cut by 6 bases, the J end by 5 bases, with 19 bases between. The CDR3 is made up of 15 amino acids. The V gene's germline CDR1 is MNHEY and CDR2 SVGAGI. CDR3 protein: CASSPTRGGGYGYTF. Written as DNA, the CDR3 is TGTGCCAGCAGCCCGACTAGAGGTGGTGGTTATGGCTACACCTTC.

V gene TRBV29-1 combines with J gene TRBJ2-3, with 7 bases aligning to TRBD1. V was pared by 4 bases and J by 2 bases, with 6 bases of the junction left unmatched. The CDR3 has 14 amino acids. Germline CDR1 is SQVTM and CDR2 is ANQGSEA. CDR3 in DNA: TGCAGCGTTGCCGTAGGGGGCCCCACAGATACGCAGTATTTT. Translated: CSVAVGGPTDTQYF.

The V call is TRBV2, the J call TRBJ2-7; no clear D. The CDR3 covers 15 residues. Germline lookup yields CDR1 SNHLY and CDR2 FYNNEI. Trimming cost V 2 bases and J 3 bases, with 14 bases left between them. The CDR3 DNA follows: TGTGCCAGCAGTGAAATGTCGGTGGGGAACTACGAGCAGTACTTC. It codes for CASSEMSVGNYEQYF.

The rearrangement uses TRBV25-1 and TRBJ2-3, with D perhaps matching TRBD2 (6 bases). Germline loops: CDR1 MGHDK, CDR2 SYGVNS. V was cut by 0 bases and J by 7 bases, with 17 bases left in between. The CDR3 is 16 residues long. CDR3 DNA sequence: TGTGCCAGCAGTGAATACAAACTTGGGGACTTAAATACGCAGTATTTT. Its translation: CASSEYKLGDLNTQYF.

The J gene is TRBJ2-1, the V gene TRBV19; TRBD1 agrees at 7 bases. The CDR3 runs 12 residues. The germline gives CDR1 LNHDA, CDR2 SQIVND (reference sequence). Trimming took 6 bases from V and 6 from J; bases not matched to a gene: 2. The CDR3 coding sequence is TGTGCCAGTAGACCAGGGGGCAATGAGCAGTTCTTC. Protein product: CASRPGGNEQFF.

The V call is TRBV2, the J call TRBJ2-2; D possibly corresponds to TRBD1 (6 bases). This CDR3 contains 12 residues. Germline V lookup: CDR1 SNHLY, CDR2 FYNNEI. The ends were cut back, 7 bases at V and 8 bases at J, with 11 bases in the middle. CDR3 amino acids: CASNMGAGELFF. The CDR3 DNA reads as TGTGCCAGCAACATGGGGGCGGGGGAGCTGTTTTTT.

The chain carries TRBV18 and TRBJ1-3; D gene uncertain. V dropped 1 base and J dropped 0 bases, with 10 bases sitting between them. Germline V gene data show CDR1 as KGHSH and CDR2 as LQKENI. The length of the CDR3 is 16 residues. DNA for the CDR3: TGTGCCAGCTCACCACTGGCGGCCGACTCTGGAAACACCATATATTTT. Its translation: CASSPLAADSGNTIYF.

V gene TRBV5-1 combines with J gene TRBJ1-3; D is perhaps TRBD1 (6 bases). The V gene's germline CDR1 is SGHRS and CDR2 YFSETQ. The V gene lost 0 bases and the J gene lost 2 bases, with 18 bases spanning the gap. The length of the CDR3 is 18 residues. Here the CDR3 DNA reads TGCGCCAGCAGCTTGGTCCGGACAGAGGGCCTCCCTGGAAACACCATATATTTT. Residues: CASSLVRTEGLPGNTIYF.

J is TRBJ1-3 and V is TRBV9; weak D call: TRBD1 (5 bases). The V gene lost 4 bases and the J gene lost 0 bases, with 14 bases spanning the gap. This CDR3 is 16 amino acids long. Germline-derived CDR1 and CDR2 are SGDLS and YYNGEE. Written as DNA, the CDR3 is TGTGCCAGCAGCCCTTGGGGGGAAAGCTCTGGAAACACCATATATTTT. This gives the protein CASSPWGESSGNTIYF.